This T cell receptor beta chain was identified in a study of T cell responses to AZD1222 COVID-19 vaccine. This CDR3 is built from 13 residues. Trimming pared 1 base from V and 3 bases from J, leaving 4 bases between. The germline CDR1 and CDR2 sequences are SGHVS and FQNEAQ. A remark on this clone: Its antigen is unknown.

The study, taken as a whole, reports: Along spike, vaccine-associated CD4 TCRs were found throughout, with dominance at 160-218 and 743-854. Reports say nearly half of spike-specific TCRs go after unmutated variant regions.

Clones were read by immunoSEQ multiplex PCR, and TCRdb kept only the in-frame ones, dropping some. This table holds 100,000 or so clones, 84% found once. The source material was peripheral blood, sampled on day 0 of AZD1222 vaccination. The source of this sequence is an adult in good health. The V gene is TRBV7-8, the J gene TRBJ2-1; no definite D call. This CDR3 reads CASSLVHYNEQFF. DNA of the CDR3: TGTGCCAGCAGCTTAGTACACTACAATGAGCAGTTCTTC.